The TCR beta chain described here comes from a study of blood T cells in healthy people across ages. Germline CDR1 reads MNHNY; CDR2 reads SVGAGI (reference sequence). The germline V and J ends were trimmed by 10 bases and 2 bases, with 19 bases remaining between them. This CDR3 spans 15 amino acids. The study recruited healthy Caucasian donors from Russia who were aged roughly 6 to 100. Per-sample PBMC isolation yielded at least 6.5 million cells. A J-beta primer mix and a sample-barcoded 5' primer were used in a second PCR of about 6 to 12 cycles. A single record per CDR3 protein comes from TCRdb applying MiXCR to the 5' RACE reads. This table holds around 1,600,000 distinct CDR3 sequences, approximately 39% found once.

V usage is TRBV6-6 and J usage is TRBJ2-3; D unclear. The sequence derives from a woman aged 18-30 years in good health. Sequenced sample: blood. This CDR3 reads CATNANQALTDTQYF. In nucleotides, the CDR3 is TGTGCCACTAACGCCAACCAAGCACTCACAGATACGCAGTATTTT.